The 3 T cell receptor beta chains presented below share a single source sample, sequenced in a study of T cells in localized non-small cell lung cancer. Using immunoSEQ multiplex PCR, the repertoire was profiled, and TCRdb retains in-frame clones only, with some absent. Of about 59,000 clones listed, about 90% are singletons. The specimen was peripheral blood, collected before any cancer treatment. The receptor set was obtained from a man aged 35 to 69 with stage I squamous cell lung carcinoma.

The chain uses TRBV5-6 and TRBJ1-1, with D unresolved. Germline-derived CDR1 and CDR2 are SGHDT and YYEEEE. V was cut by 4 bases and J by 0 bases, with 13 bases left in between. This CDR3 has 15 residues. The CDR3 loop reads CASSPRIEVNTEAFF. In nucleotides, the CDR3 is TGTGCCAGCAGCCCCCGGATAGAGGTGAACACTGAAGCTTTCTTT.

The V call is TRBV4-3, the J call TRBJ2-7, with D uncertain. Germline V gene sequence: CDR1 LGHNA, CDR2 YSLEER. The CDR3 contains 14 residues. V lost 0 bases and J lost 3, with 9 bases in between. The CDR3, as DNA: TGCGCCAGCAGCCAAGATCTCCGGTACTACGAGCAGTACTTC. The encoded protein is CASSQDLRYYEQYF.

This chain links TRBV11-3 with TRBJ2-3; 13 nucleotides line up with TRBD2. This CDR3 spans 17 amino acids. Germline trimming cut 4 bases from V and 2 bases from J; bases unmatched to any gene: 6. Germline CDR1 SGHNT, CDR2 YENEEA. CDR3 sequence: CASSSGLAGPFTDTQYF. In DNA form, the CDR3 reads TGTGCCAGCAGCTCGGGACTAGCGGGACCGTTCACAGATACGCAGTATTTT.